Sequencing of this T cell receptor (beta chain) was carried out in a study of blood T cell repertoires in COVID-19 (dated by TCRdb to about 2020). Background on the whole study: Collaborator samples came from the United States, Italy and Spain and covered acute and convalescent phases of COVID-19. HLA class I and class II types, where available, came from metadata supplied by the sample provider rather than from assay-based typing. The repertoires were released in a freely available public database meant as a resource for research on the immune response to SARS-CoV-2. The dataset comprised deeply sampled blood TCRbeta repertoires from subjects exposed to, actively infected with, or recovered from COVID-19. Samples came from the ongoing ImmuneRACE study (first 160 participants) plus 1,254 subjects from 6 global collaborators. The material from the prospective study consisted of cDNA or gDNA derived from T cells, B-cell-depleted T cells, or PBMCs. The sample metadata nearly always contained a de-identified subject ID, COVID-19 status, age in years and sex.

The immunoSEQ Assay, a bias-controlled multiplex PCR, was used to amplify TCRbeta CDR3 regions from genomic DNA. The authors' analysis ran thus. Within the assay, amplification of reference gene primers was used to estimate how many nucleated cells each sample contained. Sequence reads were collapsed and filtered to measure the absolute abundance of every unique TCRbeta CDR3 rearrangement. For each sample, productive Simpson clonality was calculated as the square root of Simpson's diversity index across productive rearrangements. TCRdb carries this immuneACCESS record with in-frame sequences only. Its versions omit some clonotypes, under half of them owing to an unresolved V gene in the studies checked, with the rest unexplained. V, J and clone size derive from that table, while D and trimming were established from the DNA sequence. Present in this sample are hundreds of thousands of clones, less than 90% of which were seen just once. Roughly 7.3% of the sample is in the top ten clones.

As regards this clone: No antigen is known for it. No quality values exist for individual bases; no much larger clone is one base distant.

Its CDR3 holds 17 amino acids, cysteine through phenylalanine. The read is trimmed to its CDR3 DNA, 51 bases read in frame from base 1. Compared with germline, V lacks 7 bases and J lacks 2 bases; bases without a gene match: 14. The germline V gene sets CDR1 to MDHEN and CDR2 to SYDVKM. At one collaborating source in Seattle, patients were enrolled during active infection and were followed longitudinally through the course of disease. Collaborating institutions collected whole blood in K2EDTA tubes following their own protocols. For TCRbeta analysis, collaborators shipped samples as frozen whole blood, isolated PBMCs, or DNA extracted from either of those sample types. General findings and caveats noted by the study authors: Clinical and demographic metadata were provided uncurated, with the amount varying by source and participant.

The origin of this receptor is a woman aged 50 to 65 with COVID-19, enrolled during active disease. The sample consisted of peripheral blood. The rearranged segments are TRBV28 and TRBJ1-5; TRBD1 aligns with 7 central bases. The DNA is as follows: TGTGCCAGCAAGGGGTCGTACCTCAGGGGGGGCAATCAGCCCCAGCATTTT. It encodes CASKGSYLRGGNQPQHF.